The present entry profiles one T cell receptor (beta chain) with its context. Its antigen remains unknown. The data were obtained in a study of CD8 T cells in ankylosing spondylitis. By quantitative 5'-RACE with molecular barcodes, the TCR beta libraries were made. TCRdb reanalysed the 5' RACE reads using MiXCR and keeps one entry per CDR3 protein. Among 200,000 to 250,000 distinct CDR3 sequences listed, about 18% were seen once. Notes on the study in general: Peripheral blood samples showed relatively rare disease-linked clones, and these clones were CD8+. Disease-linked clones reportedly showed significant enrichment in matched ankylosing spondylitis synovial fluid. Within ankylosing spondylitis blood, a TCR beta motif made up of seven or eight highly homologous variants appeared to be characteristic. There were earlier reports of some motif variants in reactive arthritis synovial fluid and blood.

V lost 0 bases to trimming and J lost 6 bases, with 8 bases between them. There are 13 residues in the CDR3. The V gene's germline CDR1 is LGHDT and CDR2 YNNKEL (reference sequence). The sequencing input was blood, either unsorted or a sorted T cell fraction (not recorded which). The chain combines TRBV3-1 with TRBJ1-1; no definite D call. The clonotype was recovered from a male donor with ankylosing spondylitis. This CDR3 reads CASSQDRSAEAFF. CDR3 coding DNA: TGTGCCAGCAGCCAAGATAGGTCCGCTGAAGCTTTCTTT.